One sample yielded the 3 T cell receptor beta chains listed below, sequenced in a study of control samples from healthy donors and cancer patients. Method: immunoSEQ multiplex PCR; TCRdb's copy keeps in-frame clones and lacks some. The sample comprises 150,000 to 200,000 clones, roughly 88% of which are singletons, and 1.7% rests with the top ten. Source material: blood. The receptor source for this set is a man aged 18 to 29 in good health.

The V call is TRBV29-1, the J call TRBJ1-2; unclear D gene. Germline loops: CDR1 SQVTM, CDR2 ANQGSEA. V lost 4 bases and J lost 1, with 10 bases in between. CDR3 length: 13 amino acids. CDR3 protein: CSVAVGLNYGYTF. The CDR3 DNA sequence: TGCAGCGTTGCCGTAGGGCTTAACTATGGCTACACCTTC. The whole variable domain, remainder taken from reference TRBV29-1 and TRBJ1-2, is SAVISQKPSRDICQRGTSLTIQCQVDSQVTMMFWYRQQPGQSLTLIATANQGSEATYESGFVIDKFPISRPNLTFSTLTVSNMSPEDSSIYLCSVAVGLNYGYTFGSGTRLTVV.

This clone occurred once. The DNA of the CDR3 is TGTGCCAGCAGCTTGAACAGCAACAATGAGCAGTTCTTC. It translates to CASSLNSNNEQFF. This chain joins TRBV5-4 and TRBJ2-1; D is unresolved. The CDR3 loop spans 13 amino acids. V was trimmed by 1 base and J by 5 bases, leaving 7 bases between them. Per germline, CDR1 SGHNT and CDR2 YYREEE (reference sequence).

The chain recombines TRBV2 with TRBJ2-1, with 12 bases lining up with TRBD2. CDR1 is SNHLY, CDR2 FYNNEI, per germline. The trim removed 7 bases at V and 3 bases at J, leaving 7 bases unmatched. The CDR3 extends over 16 amino acids. CDR3 DNA: TGTGCCAGCAACCTAGCGGGGGGGCCGGGCTACAATGAGCAGTTCTTC. This translates into CASNLAGGPGYNEQFF.